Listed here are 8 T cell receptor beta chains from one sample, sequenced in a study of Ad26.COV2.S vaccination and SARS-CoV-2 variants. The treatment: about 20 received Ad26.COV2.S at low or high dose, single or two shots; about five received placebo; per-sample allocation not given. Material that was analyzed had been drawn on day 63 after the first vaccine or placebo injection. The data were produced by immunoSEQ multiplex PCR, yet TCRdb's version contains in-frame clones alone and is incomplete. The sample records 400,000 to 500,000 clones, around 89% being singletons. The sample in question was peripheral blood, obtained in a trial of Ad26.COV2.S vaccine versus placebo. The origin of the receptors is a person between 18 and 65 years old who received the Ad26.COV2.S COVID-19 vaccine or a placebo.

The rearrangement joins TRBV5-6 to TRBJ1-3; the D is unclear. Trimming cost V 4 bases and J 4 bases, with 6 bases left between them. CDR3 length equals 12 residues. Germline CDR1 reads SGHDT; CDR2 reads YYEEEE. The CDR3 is CASSPGGNTIYF. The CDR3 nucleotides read TGTGCCAGCAGCCCGGGGGGAAACACCATATATTTT.

DNA for the CDR3: TGTGCCAGCAGTTCACTTCGGACAGGGGGGACCAATCAGCCCCAGCATTTT. Residues: CASSSLRTGGTNQPQHF. J is TRBJ1-5 and V is TRBV7-3, with 10 bases identical to TRBD1. The CDR3 has 17 residues. The J segment lost 3 bases and the V segment lost 6 bases, leaving 11 bases of the junction unmatched. CDR1 is SGHTA, CDR2 FQGTGA, per germline.

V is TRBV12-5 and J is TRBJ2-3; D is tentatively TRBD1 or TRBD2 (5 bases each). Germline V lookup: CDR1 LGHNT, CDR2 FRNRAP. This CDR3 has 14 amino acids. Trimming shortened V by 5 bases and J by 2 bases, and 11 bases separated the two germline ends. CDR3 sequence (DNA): TGTGCTAGTGGTGACGGGACGGTCACAGATACGCAGTATTTT. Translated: CASGDGTVTDTQYF.

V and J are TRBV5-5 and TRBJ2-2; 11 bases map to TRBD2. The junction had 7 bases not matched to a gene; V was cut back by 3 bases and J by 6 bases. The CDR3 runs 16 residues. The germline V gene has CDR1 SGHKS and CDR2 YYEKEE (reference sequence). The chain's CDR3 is CASSSRLAGTAGELFF. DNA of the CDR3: TGTGCCAGCAGCTCCCGACTAGCGGGGACGGCCGGGGAGCTGTTTTTT.

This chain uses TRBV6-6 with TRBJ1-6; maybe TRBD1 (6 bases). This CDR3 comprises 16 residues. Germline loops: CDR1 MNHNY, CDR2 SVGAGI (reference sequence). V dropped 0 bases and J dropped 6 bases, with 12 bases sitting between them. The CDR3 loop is CASSYSTDSLNSPLHF. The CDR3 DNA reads TGTGCCAGCAGTTACTCGACGGACAGTCTTAATTCACCCCTCCACTTT.

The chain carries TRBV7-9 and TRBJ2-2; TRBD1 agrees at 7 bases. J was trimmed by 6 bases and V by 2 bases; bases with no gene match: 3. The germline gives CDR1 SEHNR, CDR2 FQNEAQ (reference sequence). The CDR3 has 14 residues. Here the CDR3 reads CASSLRGRSGELFF. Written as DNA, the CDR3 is TGTGCCAGCAGCTTAAGGGGGCGATCCGGGGAGCTGTTTTTT.

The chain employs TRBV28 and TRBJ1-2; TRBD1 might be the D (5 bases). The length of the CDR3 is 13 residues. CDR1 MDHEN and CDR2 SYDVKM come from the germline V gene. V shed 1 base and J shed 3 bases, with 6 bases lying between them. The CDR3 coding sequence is TGTGCCAGCAGTTTATACAGGTACTATGGCTACACCTTC. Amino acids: CASSLYRYYGYTF.

The CDR3 sequence: CASSLAHPEAFF. The DNA for the CDR3 is TGTGCCAGCAGCTTAGCACACCCAGAAGCTTTCTTT. The rearrangement links TRBV13 to TRBJ1-1, with D uncertain. V was cut by 1 base and J by 8 bases, with 8 bases left in between. Per germline, CDR1 PRHDT and CDR2 FYEKMQ (reference sequence). The CDR3 has 12 residues.